A single sample is the source of the 16 T cell receptor beta chains below, sequenced in a study of cytomegalovirus exposure and HLA in healthy donors. The PCR had 60 Vbeta and 13 Jbeta primers. Libraries were prepared by immunoSEQ multiplex PCR; TCRdb keeps only in-frame clonotypes and omits some of them. The table shows about 250,000 clones, with 65% to 85% occurring only once. Sequenced material: PBMCs. The receptors come from a female donor in good health and CMV-seronegative.

This clone appeared a single time. V is TRBV5-8 and J is TRBJ2-1; D remains unclear. Germline CDR1 is SGHTS and CDR2 is YDEGEE. CDR3 length equals 15 residues. Deletions cut 4 bases from V and 1 base from J, with 12 bases between. The CDR3 loop is CASSPRPRSYNEQFF. The CDR3 DNA is TGTGCCAGCAGCCCGAGGCCCCGGTCCTACAATGAGCAGTTCTTC.

This clone was observed a few times. This chain uses TRBV10-3 with TRBJ1-1; D is undetermined. Per germline, CDR1 ENHRY and CDR2 SYGVKD. V shed 4 bases and J shed 7 bases, with 10 bases lying between them. This CDR3 comprises 12 residues. The CDR3 DNA follows: TGTGCCATCAGTGCGGGAGTAAATGAAGCTTTCTTT. This codes for CAISAGVNEAFF.

J is TRBJ2-3 and V is TRBV10-3, with TRBD1 matching 9 bases. The CDR3 is made up of 15 amino acids. The ends lost 4 bases at V and 5 bases at J; junction bases unmatched: 7. CDR1 and CDR2 from the germline V gene are ENHRY and SYGVKD. The CDR3, as DNA: TGTGCCATCAGTGCTGGACAGGGGAATCGAGATACGCAGTATTTT. This sequence encodes CAISAGQGNRDTQYF.

The gene calls are TRBV15 and TRBJ2-7; 8 bases line up with TRBD1. From germline, CDR1 is LNHNV and CDR2 YYDKDF (reference sequence). CDR3 length equals 13 residues. The ends lost 3 bases at V and 6 bases at J; junction bases unmatched: 4. The DNA of the CDR3 is TGTGCCACCAGCAGGGACAGGGTAGGCGAGCAGTACTTC. Translated, it gives CATSRDRVGEQYF. Full variable domain (rest looked up from reference TRBV15 and TRBJ2-7): DAMVIQNPRYQVTQFGKPVTLSCSQTLNHNVMYWYQQKSSQAPKLLFHYYDKDFNNEADTPDNFQSRRPNTSFCFLDIRSPGLGDTAMYLCATSRDRVGEQYFGPGTRLTVT.

The chain uses TRBV4-1 and TRBJ2-7, with 8 bases lining up with TRBD1. CDR3 length equals 15 residues. J lost 6 bases, V lost 4 bases, and 11 bases had no gene match. CDR1 and CDR2 (germline): MGHRA, YSYEKL. The CDR3 DNA sequence: TGCGCCAGCAGCCTCAGGACAGGGATCTCCATCGAGCAGTACTTC. It yields the protein CASSLRTGISIEQYF.

A single count supports this clone. This sequence joins TRBV9 and TRBJ2-7; TRBD1 might be the D (5 bases). Germline-derived CDR1 and CDR2 are SGDLS and YYNGEE. The CDR3 is made up of 14 amino acids. Trimming cost V 4 bases and J 0 bases, with 11 bases left between them. This CDR3 reads CASSPGQFSYEQYF. CDR3 DNA: TGTGCCAGCAGCCCAGGACAATTCTCCTACGAGCAGTACTTC.

This chain uses TRBV21-1 with TRBJ2-2; the table names TRBD1, a call not compared with the DNA. TRBV21-1 is recorded as a pseudogene. The CDR3 length is 17 residues. CDR3 protein: CASSATQGAPNIGELFF. CDR3 DNA: TGTGCCAGCAGCGCAACTCAGGGGGCCCCGAACATCGGGGAGCTGTTTTTT.

The chain has TRBV6-5 and TRBJ2-7; 9 bases map to TRBD2. V shed 4 bases and J 13 bases; nucleotides not matched to a gene: 11. Germline V gene lookup returns CDR1 MNHEY and CDR2 SVGAGI. This CDR3 contains 13 residues. The CDR3 is CASSSSPGTSIYF. In DNA form, the CDR3 reads TGTGCCAGCAGTTCTTCACCCGGGACTAGCATATACTTC.

As DNA, the CDR3 is TGTGCCAGCAGCTTACGGGCGGGTAGCGAGCAGTACTTC. Its protein is CASSLRAGSEQYF. This rearrangement joins TRBV7-3 to TRBJ2-7; tentatively, D is TRBD2 (5 bases). The length of the CDR3 is 13 residues. The germline CDR1 and CDR2 sequences are SGHTA and FQGTGA. Trimming took off 2 bases at V and 6 bases at J, with 11 bases between the two ends.

The V call is TRBV5-8, the J call TRBJ2-1; 8 bases fit TRBD2. This CDR3 region has 14 residues. After removal of 7 bases from V and 8 bases from J, the junction contained 11 bases not matched to a gene. Germline loops: CDR1 SGHTS, CDR2 YDEGEE. CDR3 sequence (DNA): TGTGCCAGCCTCCGTCAGCGGGAGTTATATGAGCAGTTCTTC. This codes for CASLRQRELYEQFF.

This chain links TRBV11-3 with TRBJ2-7; 11 nucleotides agree with TRBD2. Germline V lookup: CDR1 SGHNT, CDR2 YENEEA. The junction had 4 bases not matched to a gene; V was cut back by 5 bases and J by 4 bases. CDR3 length: 14 amino acids. In DNA, the CDR3 is TGTGCCAGCAGCCCCACTAGCGGGAGTTACGAGCAGTACTTC. Its translation: CASSPTSGSYEQYF.

The rearrangement links TRBV30 to TRBJ1-2, with 7 nucleotides matching TRBD1. The germline gives CDR1 GTSNPN, CDR2 SVGIG (reference sequence). V shed 1 base and J 3 bases; nucleotides not matched to a gene: 5. The CDR3 is 14 residues long. CDR3 DNA sequence: TGTGCCTGGAGTGAAGGGGGCGACCACTATGGCTACACCTTC. The encoded protein is CAWSEGGDHYGYTF. Filled out from reference TRBV30 and TRBJ1-2, the complete variable domain reads SQTIHQWPATLVQPVGSPLSLECTVEGTSNPNLYWYRQAAGRGLQLLFYSVGIGQISSEVPQNLSASRPQDRQFILSSKKLLLSDSGFYLCAWSEGGDHYGYTFGSGTRLTVV.

CDR3 in amino acids: CASSSVRGGYTF. The CDR3 coding sequence is TGTGCCAGCAGTTCCGTCCGGGGTGGCTACACCTTC. The chain has TRBV6-5 and TRBJ1-2; D uncertain. The CDR3 runs to 12 residues. Germline V gene lookup returns CDR1 MNHEY and CDR2 SVGAGI. V lost 4 bases and J 7 bases, leaving 10 bases between the germline ends.

The sample holds a few counts of this clone. This sequence joins TRBV7-2 and TRBJ2-3; D is perhaps TRBD1 (5 bases). The CDR3 has 14 amino acids. Trimming stripped 2 bases from V and 4 bases from J, with 10 bases between. CDR1 and CDR2 from the germline V gene are SGHTA and FQGNSA. CDR3 loop: CASSLLGAADTQYF. Here the CDR3 DNA reads TGTGCCAGCAGCTTATTAGGGGCAGCAGATACGCAGTATTTT.

The chain couples TRBV7-6 to TRBJ2-3, with a tentative D call TRBD2 (6 bases). V lost 0 bases and J lost 5, with 15 bases in between. Germline-derived CDR1 and CDR2 are SGHVS and FNYEAQ. CDR3 size: 16 residues. This CDR3 reads CASSLAAGLALDTQYF. Here the CDR3 DNA reads TGTGCCAGCAGCTTAGCGGCGGGACTCGCGCTAGATACGCAGTATTTT. The full variable domain, completed using reference TRBV7-6 and TRBJ2-3, is GAGVSQSPRYKVTKRGQDVALRCDPISGHVSLYWYRQALGQGPEFLTYFNYEAQQDKSGLPNDRFSAERPEGSISTLTIQRTEQRDSAMYRCASSLAAGLALDTQYFGPGTRLTVL.

The chain uses TRBV10-3 and TRBJ2-3; TRBD1 agrees at 9 bases. The J segment lost 8 bases and the V segment lost 4 bases, leaving 13 bases of the junction unmatched. CDR3 size: 16 residues. Germline V gene sequence: CDR1 ENHRY, CDR2 SYGVKD. The CDR3 spells CAISGTTGTGSSTQYF. In nucleotides, the CDR3 is TGTGCCATCAGTGGGACCACCGGGACAGGGTCAAGTACGCAGTATTTT.